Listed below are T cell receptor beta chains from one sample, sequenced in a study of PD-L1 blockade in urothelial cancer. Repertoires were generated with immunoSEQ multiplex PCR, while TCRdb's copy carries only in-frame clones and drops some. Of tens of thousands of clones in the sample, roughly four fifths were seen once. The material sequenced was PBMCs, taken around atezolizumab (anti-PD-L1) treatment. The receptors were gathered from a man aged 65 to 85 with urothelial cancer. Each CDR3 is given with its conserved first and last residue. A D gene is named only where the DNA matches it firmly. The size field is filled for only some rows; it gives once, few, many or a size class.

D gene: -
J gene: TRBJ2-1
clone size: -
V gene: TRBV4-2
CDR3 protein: CASSQDAGQQFF
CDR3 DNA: TGTGCCAGCAGCCAAGACGCGGGCCAGCAGTTCTTC

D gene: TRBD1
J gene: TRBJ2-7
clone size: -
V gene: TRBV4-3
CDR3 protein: CASSQSWTGAREQYF
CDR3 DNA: TGCGCCAGCAGCCAAAGCTGGACAGGGGCCCGCGAGCAGTACTTC

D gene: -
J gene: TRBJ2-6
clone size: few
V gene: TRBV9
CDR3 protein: CASSVDYGANVLTF
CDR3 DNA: TGTGCCAGCAGCGTAGACTACGGGGCCAACGTCCTGACTTTC

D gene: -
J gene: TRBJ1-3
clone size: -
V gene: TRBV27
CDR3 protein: CASSFRSDFSGNTIYF
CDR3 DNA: TGTGCCAGCAGTTTCAGGTCGGATTTCTCTGGAAACACCATATATTTT

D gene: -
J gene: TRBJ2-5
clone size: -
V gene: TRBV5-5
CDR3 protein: CASSLAGETQYF
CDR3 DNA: TGTGCCAGCAGCTTGGCCGGAGAGACCCAGTACTTC

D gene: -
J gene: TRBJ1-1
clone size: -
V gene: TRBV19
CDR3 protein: CASSNPGANTEAFF
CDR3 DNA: TGTGCCAGTAGTAATCCGGGAGCGAACACTGAAGCTTTCTTT

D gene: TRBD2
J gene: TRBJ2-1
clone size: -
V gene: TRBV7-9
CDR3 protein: CASSLASGSGEQFF
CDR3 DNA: TGTGCCAGCAGCTTAGCTAGCGGGAGCGGTGAGCAGTTCTTC

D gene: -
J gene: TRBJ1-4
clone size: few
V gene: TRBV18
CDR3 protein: CASSLGQPEKLFF
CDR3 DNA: TGTGCCAGCTCACTTGGACAGCCGGAAAAACTGTTTTTT

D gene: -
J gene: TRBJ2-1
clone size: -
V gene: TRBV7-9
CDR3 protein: CASSFSYGSGPGEQFF
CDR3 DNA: TGTGCCAGCAGCTTCTCCTACGGGAGTGGGCCGGGTGAGCAGTTCTTC

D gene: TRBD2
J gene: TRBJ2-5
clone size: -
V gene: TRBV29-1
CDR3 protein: CSVPGLARETQYF
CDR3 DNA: TGCAGCGTTCCGGGACTAGCGAGGGAGACCCAGTACTTC

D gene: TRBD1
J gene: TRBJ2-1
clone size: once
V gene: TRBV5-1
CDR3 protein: CASSLEGTGSHEQFF
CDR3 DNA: TGCGCCAGCAGCTTGGAGGGGACAGGGTCCCATGAGCAGTTCTTC

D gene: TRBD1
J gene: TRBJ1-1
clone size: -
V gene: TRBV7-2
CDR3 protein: CASIKQGWTEAFF
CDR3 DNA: TGTGCCAGCATCAAACAGGGGTGGACTGAAGCTTTCTTT

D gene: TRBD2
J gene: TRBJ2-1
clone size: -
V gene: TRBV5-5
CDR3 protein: CASSAGLAVGEQFF
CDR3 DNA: TGTGCCAGCAGCGCAGGTCTAGCGGTAGGTGAGCAGTTCTTC

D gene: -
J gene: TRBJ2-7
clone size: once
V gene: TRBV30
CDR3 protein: CAWSWQGAYEQYF
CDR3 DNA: TGTGCCTGGAGCTGGCAGGGCGCGTACGAGCAGTACTTC

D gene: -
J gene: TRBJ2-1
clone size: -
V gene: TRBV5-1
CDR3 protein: CASSFTTTEQFF
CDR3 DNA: TGCGCCAGCAGCTTTACGACTACCGAGCAGTTCTTC

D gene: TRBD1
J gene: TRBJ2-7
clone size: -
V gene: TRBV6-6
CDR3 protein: CASSYRTGFYEQYF
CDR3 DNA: TGTGCCAGCAGTTACAGGACAGGGTTCTACGAGCAGTACTTC

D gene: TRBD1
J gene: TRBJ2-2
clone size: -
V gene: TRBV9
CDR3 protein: CASSVVARAGTGRGELFF
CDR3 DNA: TGTGCCAGCAGCGTAGTAGCTAGGGCCGGGACAGGGCGCGGGGAGCTGTTTTTT